The subject of this entry is one TCR beta chain. Its cognate antigen is unknown. This CDR3 contains 16 residues. CDR1 and CDR2 (germline): LNHDA, SQIVND (reference sequence). Trimming removed 1 base at V and 1 base at J, with 11 bases between. These data come from a study of cytomegalovirus exposure and HLA in healthy donors. Whole-study results and caveats: The study put 150 to 200 TCR beta chains on its list as cytomegalovirus-associated.

With 60 Vbeta and 13 Jbeta primers, the PCR was carried out. The method was immunoSEQ multiplex PCR; TCRdb's version includes in-frame clones alone and lacks a portion of them. The table lists tens of thousands of clones, about 75% of them singletons. The TCR comes from a man between 18 and 29 years old in good health and CMV-seronegative. The sample taken for sequencing was PBMCs. The rearrangement joins TRBV19 to TRBJ2-1; a possible D gene is TRBD1 (5 bases). The DNA of the CDR3 is TGTGCCAGTAGTATAGGGGCAGGGCTGTCCTACAATGAGCAGTTCTTC. Translated: CASSIGAGLSYNEQFF.